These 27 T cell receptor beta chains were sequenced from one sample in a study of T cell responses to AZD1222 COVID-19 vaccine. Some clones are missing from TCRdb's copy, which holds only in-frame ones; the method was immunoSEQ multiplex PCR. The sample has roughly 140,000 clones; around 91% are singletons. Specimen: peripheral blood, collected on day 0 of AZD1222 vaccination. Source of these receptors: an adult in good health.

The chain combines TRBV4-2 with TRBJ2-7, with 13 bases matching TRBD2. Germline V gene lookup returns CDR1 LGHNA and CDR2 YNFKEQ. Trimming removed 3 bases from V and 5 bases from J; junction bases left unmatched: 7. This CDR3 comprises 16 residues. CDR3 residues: CASSQELAGGSDEQYF. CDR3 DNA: TGTGCCAGCAGCCAGGAACTAGCGGGAGGGAGCGACGAGCAGTACTTC.

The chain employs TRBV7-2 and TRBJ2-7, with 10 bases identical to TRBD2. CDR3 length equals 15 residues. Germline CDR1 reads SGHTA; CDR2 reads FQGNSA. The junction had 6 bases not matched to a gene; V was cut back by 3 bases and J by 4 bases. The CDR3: CASSLVGLATYEQYF. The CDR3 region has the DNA TGTGCCAGCAGCTTGGTGGGACTAGCGACTTACGAGCAGTACTTC.

The CDR3 spells CASSSSSGPHGGNEQFF. The CDR3 DNA is TGTGCCAGCAGCTCTAGCTCGGGGCCGCATGGCGGCAATGAGCAGTTCTTC. The rearrangement links TRBV7-9 to TRBJ2-1; D may correspond to TRBD1 or TRBD2 (5 bases each). Germline V CDR1 and CDR2: SEHNR, FQNEAQ (reference sequence). The CDR3 is 17 amino acids. V gave up 4 bases and J gave up 6 bases, with 22 bases separating them.

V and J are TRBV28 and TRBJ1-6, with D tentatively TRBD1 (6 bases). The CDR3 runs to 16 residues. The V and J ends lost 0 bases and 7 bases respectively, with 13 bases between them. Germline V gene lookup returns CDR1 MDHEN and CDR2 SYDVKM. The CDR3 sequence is CASSLWTGHGNSPLHF. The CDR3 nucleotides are TGTGCCAGCAGTTTATGGACGGGACACGGAAATTCACCCCTCCACTTT.

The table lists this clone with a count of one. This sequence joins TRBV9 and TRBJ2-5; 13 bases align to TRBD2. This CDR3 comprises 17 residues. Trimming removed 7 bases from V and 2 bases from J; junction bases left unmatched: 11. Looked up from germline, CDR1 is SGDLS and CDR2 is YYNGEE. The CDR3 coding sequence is TGTGCCAGCTCCCGGACTAGCGGGAGTTCGGGGCAAGAGACCCAGTACTTC. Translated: CASSRTSGSSGQETQYF.

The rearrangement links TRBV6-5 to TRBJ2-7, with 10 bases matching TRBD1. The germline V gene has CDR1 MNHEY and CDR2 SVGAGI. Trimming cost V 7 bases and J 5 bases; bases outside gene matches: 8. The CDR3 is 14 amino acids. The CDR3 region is CASTPDRGIHEQYF. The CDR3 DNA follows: TGTGCCAGCACCCCGGACAGGGGGATCCACGAGCAGTACTTC.

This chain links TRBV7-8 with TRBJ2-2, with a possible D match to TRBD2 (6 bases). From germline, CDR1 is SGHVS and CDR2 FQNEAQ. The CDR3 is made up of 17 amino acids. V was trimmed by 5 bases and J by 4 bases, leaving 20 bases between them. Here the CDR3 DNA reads TGTGCCAGCAGCGAAAACACTAGCCCCACGGGCACCGGGGAGCTGTTTTTT. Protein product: CASSENTSPTGTGELFF.

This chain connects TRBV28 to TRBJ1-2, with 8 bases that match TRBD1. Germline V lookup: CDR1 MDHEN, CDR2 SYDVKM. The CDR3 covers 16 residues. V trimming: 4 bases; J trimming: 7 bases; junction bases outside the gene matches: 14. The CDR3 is CASSSPQGAGRSGYTF. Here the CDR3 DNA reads TGTGCCAGCAGTTCACCCCAGGGGGCGGGTAGGTCTGGCTACACCTTC.

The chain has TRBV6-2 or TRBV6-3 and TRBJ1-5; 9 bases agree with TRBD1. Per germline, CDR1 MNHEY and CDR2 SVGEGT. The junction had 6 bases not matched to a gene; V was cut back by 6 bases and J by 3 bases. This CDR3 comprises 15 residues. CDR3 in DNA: TGTGCCAGCAGCTTCGGGACAGGGAACAATCAGCCCCAGCATTTT. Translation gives CASSFGTGNNQPQHF.

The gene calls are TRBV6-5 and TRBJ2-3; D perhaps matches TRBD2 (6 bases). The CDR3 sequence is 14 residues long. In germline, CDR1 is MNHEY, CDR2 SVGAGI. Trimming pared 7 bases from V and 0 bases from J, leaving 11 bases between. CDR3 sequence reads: CASTLSGSTDTQYF. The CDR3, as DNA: TGTGCCAGCACTCTCAGCGGGAGCACAGATACGCAGTATTTT.

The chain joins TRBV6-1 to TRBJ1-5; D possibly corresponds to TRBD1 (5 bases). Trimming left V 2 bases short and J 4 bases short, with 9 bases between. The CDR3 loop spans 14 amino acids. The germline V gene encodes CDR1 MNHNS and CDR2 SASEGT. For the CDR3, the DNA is TGTGCCAGCAGTGAATACAGGATAAATCAGCCCCAGCATTTT. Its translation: CASSEYRINQPQHF.

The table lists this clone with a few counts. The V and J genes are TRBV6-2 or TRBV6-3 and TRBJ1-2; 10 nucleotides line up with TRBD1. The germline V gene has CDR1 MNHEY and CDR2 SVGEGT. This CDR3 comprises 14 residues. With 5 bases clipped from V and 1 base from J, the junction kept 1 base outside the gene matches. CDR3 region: CASSRDRGNYGYTF. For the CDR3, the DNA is TGTGCCAGCAGTCGGGACAGGGGTAACTATGGCTACACCTTC.

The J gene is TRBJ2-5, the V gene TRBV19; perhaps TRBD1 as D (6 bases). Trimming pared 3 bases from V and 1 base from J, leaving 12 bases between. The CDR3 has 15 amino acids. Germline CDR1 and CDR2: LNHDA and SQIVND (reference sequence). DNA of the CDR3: TGTGCCAGTAGTATGAGGGGGACACTCCAAGAGACCCAGTACTTC. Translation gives CASSMRGTLQETQYF.

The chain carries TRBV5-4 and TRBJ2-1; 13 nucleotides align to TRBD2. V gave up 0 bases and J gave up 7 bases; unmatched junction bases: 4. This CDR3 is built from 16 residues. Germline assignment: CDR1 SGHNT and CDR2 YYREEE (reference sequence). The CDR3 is CASSLGTSGSGNEQFF. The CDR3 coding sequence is TGTGCCAGCAGCTTGGGGACTAGCGGGAGCGGGAATGAGCAGTTCTTC.

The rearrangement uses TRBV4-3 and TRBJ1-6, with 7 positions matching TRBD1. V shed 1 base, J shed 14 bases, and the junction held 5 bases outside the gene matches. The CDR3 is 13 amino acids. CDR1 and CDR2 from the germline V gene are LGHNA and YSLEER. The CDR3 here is CASSQAQGQTLHF. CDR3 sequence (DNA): TGCGCCAGCAGCCAAGCACAGGGGCAAACCCTCCACTTT.

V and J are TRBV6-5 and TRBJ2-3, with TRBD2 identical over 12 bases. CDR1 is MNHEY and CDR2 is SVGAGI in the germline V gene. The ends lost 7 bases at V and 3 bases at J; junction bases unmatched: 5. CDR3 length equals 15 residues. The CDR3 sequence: CASTDGTSGTDTQYF. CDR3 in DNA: TGTGCCAGCACCGACGGGACTAGCGGGACAGATACGCAGTATTTT.

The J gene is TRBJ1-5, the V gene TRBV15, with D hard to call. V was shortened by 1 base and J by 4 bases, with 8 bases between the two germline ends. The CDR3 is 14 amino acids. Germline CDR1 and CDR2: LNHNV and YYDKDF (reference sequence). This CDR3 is CATSRAAANQPQHF. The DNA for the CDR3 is TGTGCCACCAGCAGAGCGGCAGCGAATCAGCCCCAGCATTTT.

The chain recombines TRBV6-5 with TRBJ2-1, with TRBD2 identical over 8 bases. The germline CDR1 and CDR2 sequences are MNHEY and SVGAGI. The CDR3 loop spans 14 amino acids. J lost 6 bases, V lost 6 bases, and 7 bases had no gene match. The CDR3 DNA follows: TGTGCCAGCAGGTCACGGGAGGGCAGCAATGAGCAGTTCTTC. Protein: CASRSREGSNEQFF.

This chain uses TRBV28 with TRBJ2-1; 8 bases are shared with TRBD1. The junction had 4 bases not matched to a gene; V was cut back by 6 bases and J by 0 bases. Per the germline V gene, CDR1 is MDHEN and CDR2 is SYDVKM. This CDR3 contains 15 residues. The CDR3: CASRRTGFSYNEQFF. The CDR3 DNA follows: TGTGCCAGCAGGAGGACAGGGTTCTCCTACAATGAGCAGTTCTTC.

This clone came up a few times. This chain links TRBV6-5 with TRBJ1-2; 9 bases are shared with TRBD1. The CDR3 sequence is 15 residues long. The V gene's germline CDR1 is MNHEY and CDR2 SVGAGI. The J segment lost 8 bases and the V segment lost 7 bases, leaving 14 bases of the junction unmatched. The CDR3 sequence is CASNTRQGGTKGYTF. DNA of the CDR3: TGTGCCAGCAATACCCGACAGGGGGGAACAAAAGGCTACACCTTC.

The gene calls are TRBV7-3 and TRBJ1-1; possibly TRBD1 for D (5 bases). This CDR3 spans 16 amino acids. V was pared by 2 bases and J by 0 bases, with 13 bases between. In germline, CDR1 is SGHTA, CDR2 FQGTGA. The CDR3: CASSLAPGLMNTEAFF. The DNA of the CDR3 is TGTGCCAGCAGCTTAGCGCCGGGACTTATGAACACTGAAGCTTTCTTT.

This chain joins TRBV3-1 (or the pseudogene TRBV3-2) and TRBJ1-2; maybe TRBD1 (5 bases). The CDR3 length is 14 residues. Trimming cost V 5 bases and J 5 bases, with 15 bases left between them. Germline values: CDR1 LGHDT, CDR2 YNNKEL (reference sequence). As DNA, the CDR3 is TGTGCCAGCAGCTCTCTAGGGGAGGGGTATGGCTACACCTTC. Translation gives CASSSLGEGYGYTF.

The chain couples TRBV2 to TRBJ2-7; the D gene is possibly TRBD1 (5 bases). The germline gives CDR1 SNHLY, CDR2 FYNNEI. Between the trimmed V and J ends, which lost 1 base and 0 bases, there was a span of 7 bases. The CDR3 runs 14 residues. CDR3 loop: CASSEEGISYEQYF. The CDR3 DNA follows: TGTGCCAGCAGTGAAGAGGGGATCTCCTACGAGCAGTACTTC. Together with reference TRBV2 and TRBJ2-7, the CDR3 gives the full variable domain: EPEVTQTPSHQVTQMGQEVILRCVPISNHLYFYWYRQILGQKVEFLVSFYNNEISEKSEIFDDQFSVERPDGSNFTLKIRSTKLEDSAMYFCASSEEGISYEQYFGPGTRLTVT.

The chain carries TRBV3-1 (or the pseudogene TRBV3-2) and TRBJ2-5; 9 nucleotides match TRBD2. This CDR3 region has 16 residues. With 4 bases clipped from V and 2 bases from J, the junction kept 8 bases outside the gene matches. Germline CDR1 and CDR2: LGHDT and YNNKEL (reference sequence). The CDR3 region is CASSPDGLAGQETQYF. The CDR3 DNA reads TGTGCCAGCAGCCCCGATGGCCTAGCGGGACAAGAGACCCAGTACTTC.

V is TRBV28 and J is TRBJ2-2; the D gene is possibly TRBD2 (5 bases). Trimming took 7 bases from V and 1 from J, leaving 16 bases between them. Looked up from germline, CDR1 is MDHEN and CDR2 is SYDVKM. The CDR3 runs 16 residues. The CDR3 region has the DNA TGTGCCAGCACCCCCCCCGGACGGGAGAACACCGGGGAGCTGTTTTTT. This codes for CASTPPGRENTGELFF.

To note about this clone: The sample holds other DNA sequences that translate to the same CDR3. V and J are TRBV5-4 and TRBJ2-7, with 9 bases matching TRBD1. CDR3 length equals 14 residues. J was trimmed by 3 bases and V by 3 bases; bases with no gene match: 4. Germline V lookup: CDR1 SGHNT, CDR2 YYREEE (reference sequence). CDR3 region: CASSSGQGLYEQYF. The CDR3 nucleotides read TGTGCCAGCAGCTCTGGACAGGGGCTCTACGAGCAGTACTTC.

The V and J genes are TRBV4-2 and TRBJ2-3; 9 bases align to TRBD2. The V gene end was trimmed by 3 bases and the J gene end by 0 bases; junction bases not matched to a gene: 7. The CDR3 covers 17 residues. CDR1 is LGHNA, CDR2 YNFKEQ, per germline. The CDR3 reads CASSQNPLAGSTDTQYF. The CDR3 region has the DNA TGTGCCAGCAGCCAGAATCCCCTAGCGGGGAGCACAGATACGCAGTATTTT.